This TCR beta chain was found in a study of long-term antiretroviral therapy in people with HIV. For the study at large: In the earliest collections, sampling predates the 2015 immediate-ART recommendation by about a decade.

Worth noting for this clone: What it binds is not known.

This CDR3 has 13 residues. In germline, CDR1 is GTSNPN, CDR2 SVGIG (reference sequence). V dropped 0 bases and J dropped 11 bases, with 16 bases sitting between them. Overall study findings and caveats: Repertoire dominance by clones expanded before ART was seen at all time points. ART adherence, viral resistance and therapy changes went unrecorded.

It was version v3.0 of the immunoSEQ assay that was run at survey level. Data came from immunoSEQ multiplex PCR; TCRdb stores just in-frame clones and leaves some out. In the table there are 20,000 to 25,000 clones, under 85% of which are singletons. Every one of the donors gave at least one pre-ART PBMC sample and at least two post-ART PBMC samples. The chain joins TRBV30 to TRBJ2-5; no definite D call. Sequencing was performed on unsorted PBMCs, taken 1.1 years before starting antiretroviral therapy. The receptor was isolated from a woman between 40 and 55 years old with HIV. DNA for the CDR3: TGTGCCTGGAGTGTAGCTGAATCCGGTGGGCAGTACTTC. Protein product: CAWSVAESGGQYF.